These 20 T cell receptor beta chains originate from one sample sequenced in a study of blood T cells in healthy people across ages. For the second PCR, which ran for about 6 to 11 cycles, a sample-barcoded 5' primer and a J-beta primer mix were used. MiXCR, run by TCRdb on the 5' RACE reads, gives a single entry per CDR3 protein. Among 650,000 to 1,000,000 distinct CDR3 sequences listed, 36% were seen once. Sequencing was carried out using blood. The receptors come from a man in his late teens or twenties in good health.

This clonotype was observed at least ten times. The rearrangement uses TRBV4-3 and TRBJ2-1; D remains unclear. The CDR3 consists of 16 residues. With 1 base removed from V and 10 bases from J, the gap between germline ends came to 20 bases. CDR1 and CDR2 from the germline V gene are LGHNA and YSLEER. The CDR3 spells CASSQVFRDNPGEQFF. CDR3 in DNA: TGCGCCAGCAGCCAAGTATTTCGAGACAACCCCGGGGAGCAGTTCTTC.

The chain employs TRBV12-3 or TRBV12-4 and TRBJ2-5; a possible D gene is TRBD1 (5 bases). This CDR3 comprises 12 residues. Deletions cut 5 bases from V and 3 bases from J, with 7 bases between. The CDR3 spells CASSATEETQYF. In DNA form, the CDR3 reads TGTGCCAGCAGTGCGACAGAAGAGACCCAGTACTTC.

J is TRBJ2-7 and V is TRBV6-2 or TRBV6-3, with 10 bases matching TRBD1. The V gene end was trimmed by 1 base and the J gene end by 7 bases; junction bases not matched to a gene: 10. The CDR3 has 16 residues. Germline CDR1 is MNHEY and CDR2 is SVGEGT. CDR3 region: CASSYLDRGGNNEQYF. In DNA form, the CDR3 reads TGTGCCAGCAGTTACTTGGACAGGGGGGGAAACAATGAGCAGTACTTC.

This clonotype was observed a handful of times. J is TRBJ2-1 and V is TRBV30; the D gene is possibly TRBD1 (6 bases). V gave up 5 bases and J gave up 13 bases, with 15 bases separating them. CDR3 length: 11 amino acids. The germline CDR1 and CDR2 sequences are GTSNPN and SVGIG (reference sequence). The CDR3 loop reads CAWVAYREQFF. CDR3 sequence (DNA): TGTGCCTGGGTTGCCTACAGGGAACAGTTCTTC.

Here the CDR3 reads CSEASGGNQETQYF. For the CDR3, the DNA is TGCAGCGAGGCTAGCGGGGGGAACCAAGAGACCCAGTACTTC. V and J are TRBV29-1 and TRBJ2-5; 11 bases align to TRBD2. The CDR3 is 14 residues long. Germline V gene data show CDR1 as SQVTM and CDR2 as ANQGSEA. V gave up 7 bases and J gave up 0 bases; unmatched junction bases: 4. Variable domain in full (rest from reference TRBV29-1 and TRBJ2-5): SAVISQKPSRDICQRGTSLTIQCQVDSQVTMMFWYRQQPGQSLTLIATANQGSEATYESGFVIDKFPISRPNLTFSTLTVSNMSPEDSSIYLCSEASGGNQETQYFGPGTRLLVL.

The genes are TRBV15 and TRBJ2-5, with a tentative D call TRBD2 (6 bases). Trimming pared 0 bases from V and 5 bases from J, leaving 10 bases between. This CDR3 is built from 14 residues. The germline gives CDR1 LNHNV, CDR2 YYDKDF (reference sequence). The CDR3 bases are TGTGCCACCAGCAGAGATCGGGCGGGGGAGACCCAGTACTTC. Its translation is CATSRDRAGETQYF.

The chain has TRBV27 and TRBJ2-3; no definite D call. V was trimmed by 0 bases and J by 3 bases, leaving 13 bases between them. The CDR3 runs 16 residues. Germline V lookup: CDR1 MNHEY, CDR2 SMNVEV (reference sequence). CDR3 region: CASSLSGELKTDTQYF. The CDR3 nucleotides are TGTGCCAGCAGTTTATCTGGGGAACTAAAGACAGATACGCAGTATTTT.

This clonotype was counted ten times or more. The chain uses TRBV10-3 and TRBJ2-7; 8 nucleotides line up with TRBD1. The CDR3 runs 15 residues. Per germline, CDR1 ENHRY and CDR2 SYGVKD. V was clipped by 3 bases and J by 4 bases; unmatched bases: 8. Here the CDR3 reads CAISDRGRGPYEQYF. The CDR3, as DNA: TGTGCCATCAGTGATCGTGGCAGGGGGCCTTACGAGCAGTACTTC.

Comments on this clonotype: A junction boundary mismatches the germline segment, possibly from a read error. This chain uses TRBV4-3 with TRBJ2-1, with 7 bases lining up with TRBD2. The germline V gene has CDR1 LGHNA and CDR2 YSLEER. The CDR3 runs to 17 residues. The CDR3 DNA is TGCGCCAGCAGCCAAGAGGCTAGCGGCAGCAACTACAATGAACAGTTCTTC. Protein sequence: CASSQEASGSNYNEQFF.

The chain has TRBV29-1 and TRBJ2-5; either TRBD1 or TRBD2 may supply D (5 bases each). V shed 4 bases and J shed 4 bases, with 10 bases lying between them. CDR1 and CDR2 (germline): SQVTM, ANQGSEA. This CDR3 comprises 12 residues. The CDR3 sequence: CSVGGTRETQYF. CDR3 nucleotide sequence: TGCAGCGTTGGGGGGACCCGAGAGACCCAGTACTTC.

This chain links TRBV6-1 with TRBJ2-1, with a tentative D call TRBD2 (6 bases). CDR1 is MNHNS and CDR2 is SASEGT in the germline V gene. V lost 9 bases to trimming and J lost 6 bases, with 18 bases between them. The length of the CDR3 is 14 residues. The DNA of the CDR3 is TGTGCCAGTACTGAACTGGGGGGTGGCAATGAGCAGTTCTTC. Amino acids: CASTELGGGNEQFF.

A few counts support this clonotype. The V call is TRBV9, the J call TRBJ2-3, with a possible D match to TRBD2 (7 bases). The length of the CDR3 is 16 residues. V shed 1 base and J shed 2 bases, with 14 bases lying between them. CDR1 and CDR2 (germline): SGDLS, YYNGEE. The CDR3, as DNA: TGTGCCAGCAGCGTACGGGCGGGGGCCTCCACAGATACGCAGTATTTT. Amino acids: CASSVRAGASTDTQYF.

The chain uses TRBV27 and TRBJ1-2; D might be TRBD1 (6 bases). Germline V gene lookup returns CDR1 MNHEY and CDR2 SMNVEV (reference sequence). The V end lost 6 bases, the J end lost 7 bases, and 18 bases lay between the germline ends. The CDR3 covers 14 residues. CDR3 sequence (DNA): TGTGCCAGCAGCCCAGACAGGACCACTGGTGGCTACACCTTC. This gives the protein CASSPDRTTGGYTF.

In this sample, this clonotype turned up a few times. The CDR3 sequence: CASSQARRSPQYF. CDR3 DNA sequence: TGTGCCAGCAGCCAAGCTCGCAGGTCGCCTCAGTACTTC. This chain links TRBV4-2 with TRBJ2-7; D remains ambiguous. V was shortened by 1 base and J by 10 bases, with 14 bases between the two germline ends. CDR3 length equals 13 residues. Per germline, CDR1 LGHNA and CDR2 YNFKEQ.

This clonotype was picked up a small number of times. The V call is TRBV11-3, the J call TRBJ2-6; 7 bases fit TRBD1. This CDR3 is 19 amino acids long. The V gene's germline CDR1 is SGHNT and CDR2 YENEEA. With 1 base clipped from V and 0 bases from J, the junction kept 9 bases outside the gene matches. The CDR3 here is CASSLGDRFQSSGANVLTF. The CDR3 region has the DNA TGTGCCAGCAGCTTAGGGGACAGATTCCAGAGCTCTGGGGCCAACGTCCTGACTTTC.

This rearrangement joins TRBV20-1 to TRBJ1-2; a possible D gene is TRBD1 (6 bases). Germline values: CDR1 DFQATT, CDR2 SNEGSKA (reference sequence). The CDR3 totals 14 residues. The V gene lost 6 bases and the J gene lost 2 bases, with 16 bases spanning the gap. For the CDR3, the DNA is TGCAGTGCCCAGGGGCAGGGTGGGAACTATGGCTACACCTTC. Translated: CSAQGQGGNYGYTF.

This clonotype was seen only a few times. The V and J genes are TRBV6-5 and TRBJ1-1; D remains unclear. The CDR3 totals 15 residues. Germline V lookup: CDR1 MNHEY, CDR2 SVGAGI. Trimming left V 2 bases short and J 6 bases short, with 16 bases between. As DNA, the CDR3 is TGTGCCAGCAGTTACAGAGTGGGCGCGGGGTCTGAAGCTTTCTTT. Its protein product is CASSYRVGAGSEAFF.

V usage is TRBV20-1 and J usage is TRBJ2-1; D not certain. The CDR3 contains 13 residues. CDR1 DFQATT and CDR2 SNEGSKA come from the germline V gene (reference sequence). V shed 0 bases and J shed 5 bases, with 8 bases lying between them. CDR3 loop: CSARDIGNNEQFF. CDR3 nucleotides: TGCAGTGCTAGAGATATTGGGAACAATGAGCAGTTCTTC.

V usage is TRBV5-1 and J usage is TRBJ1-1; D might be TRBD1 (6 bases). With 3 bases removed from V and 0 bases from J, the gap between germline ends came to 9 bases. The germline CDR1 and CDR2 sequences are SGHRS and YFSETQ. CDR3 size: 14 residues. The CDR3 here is CASSSDRMNTEAFF. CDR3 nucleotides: TGCGCCAGCAGCTCTGACAGGATGAACACTGAAGCTTTCTTT.

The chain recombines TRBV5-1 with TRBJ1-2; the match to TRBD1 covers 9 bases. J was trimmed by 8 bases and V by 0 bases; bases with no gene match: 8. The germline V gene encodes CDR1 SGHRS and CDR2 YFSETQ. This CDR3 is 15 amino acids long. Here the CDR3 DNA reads TGCGCCAGCAGCTTGGCCCCGGGACAGGGCAACGGCTACACCTTC. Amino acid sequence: CASSLAPGQGNGYTF. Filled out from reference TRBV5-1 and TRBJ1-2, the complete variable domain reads KAGVTQTPRYLIKTRGQQVTLSCSPISGHRSVSWYQQTPGQGLQFLFEYFSETQRNKGNFPGRFSGRQFSNSRSEMNVSTLELGDSALYLCASSLAPGQGNGYTFGSGTRLTVV.